The T cell receptor (beta chain) described here comes from a study of OX40 agonist ivuxolimab in advanced cancers. Generated by immunoSEQ multiplex PCR, the TCRdb table keeps only in-frame clones and is missing some. The sample includes more than 75,000 clones, 85% of them seen just once. The source of this sequence is an adult with an advanced solid tumor such as melanoma, head and neck, liver or kidney cancer. Source: CD4+ or CD8+ T cells sorted from blood, taken in a trial of the OX40 agonist ivuxolimab.

The DNA of the CDR3 is TGTGCCAGCAGCCCGACAGGACGGCCCTATAATTCACCCCTCCACTTT. Translated: CASSPTGRPYNSPLHF. The V call is TRBV27, the J call TRBJ1-6; weak D call: TRBD1 (6 bases). V lost 6 bases and J lost 2, with 14 bases in between. CDR3 length: 16 amino acids. Germline V gene lookup returns CDR1 MNHEY and CDR2 SMNVEV (reference sequence).